This T cell receptor (beta chain) was recovered during a study of cytomegalovirus exposure and HLA in healthy donors. The germline CDR1 and CDR2 sequences are MNHNS and SASEGT. This CDR3 is 13 amino acids long. With V trimmed by 5 bases and J by 2 bases, 3 bases remained unmatched. PCR primers comprised 60 Vbeta and 13 Jbeta primers. Data came from immunoSEQ multiplex PCR; TCRdb stores just in-frame clones and leaves some out. The sample shows around 150,000 clones, roughly 80% of them seen only once. This clone was picked up a small number of times. The rearrangement joins TRBV6-1 to TRBJ2-7; TRBD1 matches 7 bases. The TCR comes from a male donor in good health and CMV-seropositive. Sequenced material: PBMCs. CDR3 sequence: CASSWDSTYEQYF. For the CDR3, the DNA is TGTGCCAGCAGTTGGGACAGTACCTACGAGCAGTACTTC.